This T cell receptor (beta chain) stems from a study of metastatic and nonmetastatic thyroid tumors (dated by TCRdb to about 2020). Turning to the overall study: Repertoires were compared across peripheral blood and tumor or nodule tissue samples from malignant and benign thyroid patients. Broader findings and caveats from the paper: In both blood and tumor samples, malignant tumors were reported to have significantly higher TCR beta diversity than benign nodules.

None of the patients had been given any treatment before thyroid surgery. The study retrospectively analysed patient clinical samples collected from the early 2010s to the late 2010s using T-cell receptor beta sequencing. Library method: PCR. The sequencer listed for this sample is Illumina HiSeq 4000. High-throughput sequencing was used to profile the CDR3 region of the TCR beta-chain in every patient. The original pipeline was this. Drawing on CDR3 differences between clinicopathological groups, the researchers built a classifier meant to tell apart patients with distant-metastatic papillary thyroid cancer. Repertoire diversity was assessed with the Shannon index, and tumor-blood repertoire similarity with the Morisita-Horn index. TCRdb applied fastp at Q25 and MiXCR to the public reads, then kept only in-frame beta chains. None of the V and J calls come from the authors' own analysis; TCRdb made them. Within this sample are 89,000 or so clones, with around 9.2% of them counted one time only. Of the sample, under 9% is held by the ten largest clones.

This clone was observed at least ten times. This receptor's antigen is unknown. No base quality information exists; no much larger clone differs at one position. Sequenced: blood. The TCR originated in a female donor with papillary thyroid cancer or a benign thyroid nodule (not recorded which). Some clones in this sample may be carry-over from other donors' samples.

The DNA sequence is as follows: TGCAGTGCTAGCGGCACGGAGACCCAGTACTTC. It translates as CSASGTETQYF. Here the chain combines TRBV20-1 and TRBJ2-5; confidence is insufficient to name the D gene. Spanning cysteine to phenylalanine, the CDR3 consists of 11 amino acids. Only the CDR3 DNA stays, 33 bases, in frame from base 1. CDR1 DFQATT and CDR2 SNEGSKA were looked up in the germline V gene (reference sequence). Trimming takes 3 bases from V and 5 bases from J, and the germline ends sit 7 bases apart.